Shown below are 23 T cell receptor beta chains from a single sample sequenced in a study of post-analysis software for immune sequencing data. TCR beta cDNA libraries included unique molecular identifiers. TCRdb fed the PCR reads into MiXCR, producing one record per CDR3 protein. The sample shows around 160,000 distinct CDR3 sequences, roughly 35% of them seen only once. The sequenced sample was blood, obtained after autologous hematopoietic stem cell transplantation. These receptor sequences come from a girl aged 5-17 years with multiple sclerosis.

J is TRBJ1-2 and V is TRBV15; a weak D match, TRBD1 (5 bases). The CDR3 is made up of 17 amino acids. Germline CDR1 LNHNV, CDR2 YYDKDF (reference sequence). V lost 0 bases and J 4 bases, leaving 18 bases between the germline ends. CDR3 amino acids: CATSRDRRDSGGYGYTF. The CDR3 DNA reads TGTGCCACCAGCAGAGATCGCCGGGACTCGGGAGGCTATGGCTACACCTTC.

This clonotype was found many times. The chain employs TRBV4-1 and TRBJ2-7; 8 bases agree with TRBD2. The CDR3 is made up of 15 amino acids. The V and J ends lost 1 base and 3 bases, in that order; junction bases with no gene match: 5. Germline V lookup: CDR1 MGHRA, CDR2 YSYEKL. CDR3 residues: CASSQGWREDYEQYF. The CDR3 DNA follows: TGCGCCAGCAGCCAAGGCTGGCGGGAGGACTACGAGCAGTACTTC.

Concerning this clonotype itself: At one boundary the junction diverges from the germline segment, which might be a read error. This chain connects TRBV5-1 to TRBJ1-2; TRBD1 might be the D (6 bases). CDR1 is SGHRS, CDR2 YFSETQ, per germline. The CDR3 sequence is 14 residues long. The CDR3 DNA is TGCGCCGGCAGCCCGGACAGCTCTAACTATGGCTACACCTTC. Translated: CAGSPDSSNYGYTF.

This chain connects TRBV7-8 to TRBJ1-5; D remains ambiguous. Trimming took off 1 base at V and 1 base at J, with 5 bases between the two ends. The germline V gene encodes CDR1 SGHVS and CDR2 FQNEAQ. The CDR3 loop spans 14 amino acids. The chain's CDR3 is CASSLVQSNQPQHF. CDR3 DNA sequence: TGTGCCAGCAGCTTAGTGCAGAGCAATCAGCCCCAGCATTTT.

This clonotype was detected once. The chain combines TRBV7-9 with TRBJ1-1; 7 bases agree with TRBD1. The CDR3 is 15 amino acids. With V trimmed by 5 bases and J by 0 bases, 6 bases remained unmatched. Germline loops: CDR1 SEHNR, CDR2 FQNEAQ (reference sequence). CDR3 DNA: TGTGCCAGCAGCACCCGGGACAGCATGAACACTGAAGCTTTCTTT. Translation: CASSTRDSMNTEAFF.

CDR3 in amino acids: CASSLARGRFEGYTF. The CDR3 region has the DNA TGTGCCAGCAGCTTAGCGAGGGGGCGCTTCGAGGGCTACACCTTC. This chain uses TRBV7-8 with TRBJ1-2; 7 bases fit TRBD1. From germline, CDR1 is SGHVS and CDR2 FQNEAQ. V shed 0 bases, J shed 8 bases, and the junction held 9 bases outside the gene matches. CDR3 length equals 15 residues.

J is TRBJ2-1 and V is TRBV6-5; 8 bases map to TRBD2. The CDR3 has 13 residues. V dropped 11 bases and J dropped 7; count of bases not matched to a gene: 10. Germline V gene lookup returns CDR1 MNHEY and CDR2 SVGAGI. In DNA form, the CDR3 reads TGTGCCCGCGGAGGAGCGGGGGTAAATGAGCAGTTCTTC. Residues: CARGGAGVNEQFF.

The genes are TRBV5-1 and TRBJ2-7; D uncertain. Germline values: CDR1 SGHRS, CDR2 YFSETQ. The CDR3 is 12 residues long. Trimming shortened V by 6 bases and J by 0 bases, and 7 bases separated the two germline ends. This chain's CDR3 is CASIGDSYEQYF. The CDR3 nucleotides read TGCGCCAGCATTGGCGACTCCTACGAGCAGTACTTC. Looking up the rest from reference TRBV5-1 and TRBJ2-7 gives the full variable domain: KAGVTQTPRYLIKTRGQQVTLSCSPISGHRSVSWYQQTPGQGLQFLFEYFSETQRNKGNFPGRFSGRQFSNSRSEMNVSTLELGDSALYLCASIGDSYEQYFGPGTRLTVT.

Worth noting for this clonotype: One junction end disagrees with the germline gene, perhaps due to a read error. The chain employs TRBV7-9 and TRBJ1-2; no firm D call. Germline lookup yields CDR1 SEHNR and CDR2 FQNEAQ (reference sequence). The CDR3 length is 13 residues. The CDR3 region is CAGSPTTNYGYTF. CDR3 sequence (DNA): TGTGCCGGCAGCCCGACAACTAACTATGGCTACACCTTC. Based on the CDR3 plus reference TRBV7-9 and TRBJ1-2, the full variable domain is DTGVSQNPRHKITKRGQNVTFRCDPISEHNRLYWYRQTLGQGPEFLTYFQNEAQLEKSRLLSDRFSAERPKGSFSTLEIQRTEQGDSAMYLCAGSPTTNYGYTFGSGTRLTVV.

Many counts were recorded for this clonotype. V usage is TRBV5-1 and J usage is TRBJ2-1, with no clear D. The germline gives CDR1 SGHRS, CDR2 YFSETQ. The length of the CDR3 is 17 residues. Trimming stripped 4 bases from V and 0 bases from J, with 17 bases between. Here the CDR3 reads CASSDPLRLNSYNEQFF. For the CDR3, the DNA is TGCGCCAGCAGCGACCCATTGCGGTTGAACTCCTACAATGAGCAGTTCTTC.

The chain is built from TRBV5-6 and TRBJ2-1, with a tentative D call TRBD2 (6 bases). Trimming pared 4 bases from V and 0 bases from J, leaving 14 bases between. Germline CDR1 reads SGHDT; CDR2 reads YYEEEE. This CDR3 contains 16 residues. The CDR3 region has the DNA TGTGCCAGCAGCCCCGCCCTAGCGAACTCCTACAATGAGCAGTTCTTC. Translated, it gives CASSPALANSYNEQFF.

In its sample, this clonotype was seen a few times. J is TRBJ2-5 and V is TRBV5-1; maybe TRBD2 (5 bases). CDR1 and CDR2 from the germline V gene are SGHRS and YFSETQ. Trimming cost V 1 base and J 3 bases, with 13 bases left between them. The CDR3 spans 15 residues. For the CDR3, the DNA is TGCGCCAGCAGCTTGCGCCGCGGGCGAGAAGAGACCCAGTACTTC. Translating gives CASSLRRGREETQYF.

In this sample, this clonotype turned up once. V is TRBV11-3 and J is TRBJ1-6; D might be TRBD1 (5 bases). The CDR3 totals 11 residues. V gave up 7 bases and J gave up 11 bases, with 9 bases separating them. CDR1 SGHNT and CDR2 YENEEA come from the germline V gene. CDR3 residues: CASTCRAPLHF. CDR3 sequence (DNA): TGTGCCAGCACCTGCAGGGCACCCCTCCACTTT.

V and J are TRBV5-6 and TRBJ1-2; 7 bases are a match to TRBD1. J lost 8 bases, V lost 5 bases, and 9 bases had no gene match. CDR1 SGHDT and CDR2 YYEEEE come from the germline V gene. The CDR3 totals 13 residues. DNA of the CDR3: TGTGCCAGCAGTTCCGCACAGGGGAGAGGCTACACCTTC. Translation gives CASSSAQGRGYTF.

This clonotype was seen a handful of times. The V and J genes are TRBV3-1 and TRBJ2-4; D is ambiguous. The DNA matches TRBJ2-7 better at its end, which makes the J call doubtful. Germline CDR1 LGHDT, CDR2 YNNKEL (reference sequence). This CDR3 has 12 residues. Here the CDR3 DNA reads TGTGCCAGCAGCCCCAGATCCTACGAGCAGTACTTC. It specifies CASSPRSYEQYF.

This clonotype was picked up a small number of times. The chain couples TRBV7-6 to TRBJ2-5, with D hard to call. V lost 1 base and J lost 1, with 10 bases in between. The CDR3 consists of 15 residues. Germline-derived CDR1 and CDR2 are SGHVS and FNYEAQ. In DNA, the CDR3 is TGTGCCAGCAGCTTAGTTGACGTGGGCCAAGAGACCCAGTACTTC. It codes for CASSLVDVGQETQYF.

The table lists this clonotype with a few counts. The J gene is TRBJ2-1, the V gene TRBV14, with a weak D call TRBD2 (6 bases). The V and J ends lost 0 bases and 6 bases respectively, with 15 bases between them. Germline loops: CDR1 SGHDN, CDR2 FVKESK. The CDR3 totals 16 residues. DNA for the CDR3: TGTGCCAGCAGCCAAGATCCAACTACTAGCTCCAATGAGCAGTTCTTC. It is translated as CASSQDPTTSSNEQFF.

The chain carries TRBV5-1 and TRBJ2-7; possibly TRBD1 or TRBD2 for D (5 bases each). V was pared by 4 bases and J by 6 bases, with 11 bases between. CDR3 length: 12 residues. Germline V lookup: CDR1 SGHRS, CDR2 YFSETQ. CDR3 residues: CASSAGTGEQYF. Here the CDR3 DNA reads TGCGCCAGCAGCGCCGGGACGGGCGAGCAGTACTTC.

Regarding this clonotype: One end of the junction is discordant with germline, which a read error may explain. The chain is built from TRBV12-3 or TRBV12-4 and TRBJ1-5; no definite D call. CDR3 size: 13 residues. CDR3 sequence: CASSLLINQPQHF. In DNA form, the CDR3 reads TGTGCCAGCAGTTTACTGATTAATCAACCCCAGCATTTT.

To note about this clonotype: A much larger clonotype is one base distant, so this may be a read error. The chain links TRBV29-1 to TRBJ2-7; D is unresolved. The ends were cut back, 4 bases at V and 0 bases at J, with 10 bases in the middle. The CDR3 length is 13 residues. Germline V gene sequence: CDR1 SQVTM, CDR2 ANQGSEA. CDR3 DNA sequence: TGCAGCGTTGTGGATATCAGCTCCTACGAGCAGTACTTC. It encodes CSVVDISSYEQYF.

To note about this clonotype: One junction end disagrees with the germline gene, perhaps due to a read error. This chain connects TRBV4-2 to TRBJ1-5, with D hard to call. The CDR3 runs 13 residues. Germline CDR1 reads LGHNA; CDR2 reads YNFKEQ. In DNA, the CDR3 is TGTGCCTGCAGCCAAGTGGTGGATCAGCCCCAGCATTTT. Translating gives CACSQVVDQPQHF.

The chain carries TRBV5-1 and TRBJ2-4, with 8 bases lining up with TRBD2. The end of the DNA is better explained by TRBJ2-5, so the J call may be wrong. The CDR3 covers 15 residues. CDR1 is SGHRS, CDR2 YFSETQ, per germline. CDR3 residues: CASSSIAGLGETQYF. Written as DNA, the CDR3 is TGCGCCAGCAGCAGCATAGCGGGACTAGGAGAGACCCAGTACTTC.

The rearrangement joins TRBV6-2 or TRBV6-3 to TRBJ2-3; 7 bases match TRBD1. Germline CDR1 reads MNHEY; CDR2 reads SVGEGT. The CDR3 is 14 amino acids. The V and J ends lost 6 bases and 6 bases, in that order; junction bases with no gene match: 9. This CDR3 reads CASSSYRGPDTQYF. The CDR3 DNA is TGTGCCAGCAGCTCCTACAGGGGCCCGGATACGCAGTATTTT.